This is a list of T cell receptor beta chains from one sample in a study of T-cell reconstitution after alpha-beta-depleted transplantation in children. Using its own MiXCR run on the PCR reads, TCRdb lists one record per CDR3 protein. The data contain hundreds of thousands of distinct CDR3 sequences, approximately 10% of them singletons. The starting material was PBMCs, obtained before TCRalphabeta/CD19-depleted stem cell transplant. These receptor sequences come from a child younger than 10 with inherited bone marrow failure, due to receive a stem cell transplant. Each CDR3 is given with its conserved first and last residue.

CDR3 protein: CSVGQTNEKLFF; J gene: TRBJ1-4; CDR3 length: 12; V gene: TRBV29-1
CDR3 protein: CASSQEPLAGGGNEQFF; J gene: TRBJ2-1; CDR3 length: 17; V gene: TRBV4-1
CDR3 protein: CSATGLGGEQFF; J gene: TRBJ2-1; CDR3 length: 12; V gene: TRBV29-1
CDR3 protein: CASPHTQNDRSLLAKNIQYF; J gene: TRBJ2-4; CDR3 length: 20; V gene: TRBV23-1
CDR3 protein: CATGPIYDEQYF; J gene: TRBJ2-7; CDR3 length: 12; V gene: TRBV6-5
CDR3 protein: CASNLVGAMNTEAFF; J gene: TRBJ1-1; CDR3 length: 15; V gene: TRBV27
CDR3 protein: CSARPGTGANF; J gene: TRBJ2-7; CDR3 length: 11; V gene: TRBV20-1
CDR3 protein: CSVGIAGGLFF; J gene: TRBJ2-1; CDR3 length: 11; V gene: TRBV29-1
CDR3 protein: CASSPRLSGTYNEQFF; J gene: TRBJ2-1; CDR3 length: 16; V gene: TRBV4-3
CDR3 protein: CASSQDRPGEQFF; J gene: TRBJ2-1; CDR3 length: 13; V gene: TRBV6-2/TRBV6-3
CDR3 protein: CASSPRTGEDEQYF; J gene: TRBJ2-7; CDR3 length: 14; V gene: TRBV19
CDR3 protein: CASSLYGRLADNEQFF; J gene: TRBJ2-1; CDR3 length: 16; V gene: TRBV27
CDR3 protein: CASSLTQPRSYEQYF; J gene: TRBJ2-7; CDR3 length: 15; V gene: TRBV12-3/TRBV12-4
CDR3 protein: CASSLRASGIPLKGTDTQYF; J gene: TRBJ2-3; CDR3 length: 20; V gene: TRBV11-2
CDR3 protein: CASSPPGPASDEQYF; J gene: TRBJ2-7; CDR3 length: 15; V gene: TRBV18
CDR3 protein: CATSDLAAPGGNEQFF; J gene: TRBJ2-1; CDR3 length: 16; V gene: TRBV24-1
CDR3 protein: CASSPGGADQPQHF; J gene: TRBJ1-5; CDR3 length: 14; V gene: TRBV18
CDR3 protein: CASSYGGGSQETQYF; J gene: TRBJ2-5; CDR3 length: 15; V gene: TRBV6-5
CDR3 protein: CASRDRTEDGYTF; J gene: TRBJ1-2; CDR3 length: 13; V gene: TRBV12-3/TRBV12-4
CDR3 protein: CASSPTVDTEAFF; J gene: TRBJ1-1; CDR3 length: 13; V gene: TRBV3-1
CDR3 protein: CSARVLAGGPYNEQFF; J gene: TRBJ2-1; CDR3 length: 16; V gene: TRBV20-1
CDR3 protein: CASSPGGTGAREQYF; J gene: TRBJ2-7; CDR3 length: 15; V gene: TRBV7-8
CDR3 protein: CASSFAVLDTQYF; J gene: TRBJ2-3; CDR3 length: 13; V gene: TRBV7-2
CDR3 protein: CASSLEGWYYTF; J gene: TRBJ1-2; CDR3 length: 12; V gene: TRBV5-1
CDR3 protein: CSASPTGANQPQHF; J gene: TRBJ1-5; CDR3 length: 14; V gene: TRBV20-1
CDR3 protein: CASSHGLAVLGNEQFF; J gene: TRBJ2-1; CDR3 length: 16; V gene: TRBV12-3/TRBV12-4
CDR3 protein: CSASVAGVMDTQYF; J gene: TRBJ2-3; CDR3 length: 14; V gene: TRBV20-1
CDR3 protein: CRVTRQVQGDTQYF; J gene: TRBJ2-3; CDR3 length: 14; V gene: TRBV20-1
CDR3 protein: CATSGPGQGMTYEQYF; J gene: TRBJ2-7; CDR3 length: 16; V gene: TRBV15
CDR3 protein: CASSLVGRADTQYF; J gene: TRBJ2-3; CDR3 length: 14; V gene: TRBV5-1
CDR3 protein: CASSVVRPQETQYF; J gene: TRBJ2-5; CDR3 length: 14; V gene: TRBV9
CDR3 protein: CASSPHLGQANSGANVLTF; J gene: TRBJ2-6; CDR3 length: 19; V gene: TRBV12-3/TRBV12-4
CDR3 protein: CASSQGSSGGELFF; J gene: TRBJ2-2; CDR3 length: 14; V gene: TRBV4-3
CDR3 protein: CASSPEPGLANEQFF; J gene: TRBJ2-1; CDR3 length: 15; V gene: TRBV7-2
CDR3 protein: CATARSRGEQFF; J gene: TRBJ2-1; CDR3 length: 12; V gene: TRBV28
CDR3 protein: CAGLGQGNNEQFF; J gene: TRBJ2-1; CDR3 length: 13; V gene: TRBV10-1
CDR3 protein: CASSLALSIYGANVLTF; J gene: TRBJ2-6; CDR3 length: 17; V gene: TRBV12-3/TRBV12-4
CDR3 protein: CASKLEGTETQYF; J gene: TRBJ2-5; CDR3 length: 13; V gene: TRBV5-1
CDR3 protein: CASSQTTWGKGTGELFF; J gene: TRBJ2-2; CDR3 length: 17; V gene: TRBV4-3
CDR3 protein: CSASPSQTQYF; J gene: TRBJ2-5; CDR3 length: 11; V gene: TRBV20-1
CDR3 protein: CSVGHRAQQFF; J gene: TRBJ2-1; CDR3 length: 11; V gene: TRBV29-1
CDR3 protein: CASSQEGLDLDEQFF; J gene: TRBJ2-1; CDR3 length: 15; V gene: TRBV4-2
CDR3 protein: CASSPTSGALGPREQYF; J gene: TRBJ2-7; CDR3 length: 17; V gene: TRBV3-1
CDR3 protein: CSAVGVGYGYTF; J gene: TRBJ1-2; CDR3 length: 12; V gene: TRBV20-1
CDR3 protein: CASRWTSTDTQYF; J gene: TRBJ2-3; CDR3 length: 13; V gene: TRBV27
CDR3 protein: CSARDPTGGEQFF; J gene: TRBJ2-1; CDR3 length: 13; V gene: TRBV29-1
CDR3 protein: CAISGSGRGYEQYF; J gene: TRBJ2-7; CDR3 length: 14; V gene: TRBV10-3
CDR3 protein: CATSRAQGNIQYF; J gene: TRBJ2-4; CDR3 length: 13; V gene: TRBV15
CDR3 protein: CSAKPRREQYF; J gene: TRBJ2-7; CDR3 length: 11; V gene: TRBV20-1
CDR3 protein: CASSYRNF; J gene: TRBJ2-3; CDR3 length: 8; V gene: TRBV11-2
CDR3 protein: CASSLGGGGTQYF; J gene: TRBJ2-5; CDR3 length: 13; V gene: TRBV11-2
CDR3 protein: CASSMAGYGYTF; J gene: TRBJ1-2; CDR3 length: 12; V gene: TRBV19
CDR3 protein: CATSRVGSGSRSTDTQYF; J gene: TRBJ2-3; CDR3 length: 18; V gene: TRBV15
CDR3 protein: CASSADYQGNGYTF; J gene: TRBJ1-2; CDR3 length: 14; V gene: TRBV19
CDR3 protein: CSVRTGIGYEQYF; J gene: TRBJ2-7; CDR3 length: 13; V gene: TRBV29-1
CDR3 protein: CASSASRGINEQFF; J gene: TRBJ2-1; CDR3 length: 14; V gene: TRBV6-1
CDR3 protein: CASSLVSSLAGWHVYEQYF; J gene: TRBJ2-7; CDR3 length: 19; V gene: TRBV11-1